One TCR beta chain is described in this entry. The PCR contained 60 Vbeta and 13 Jbeta primers. Produced via immunoSEQ multiplex PCR; TCRdb's table is partial and in-frame only. The sample records more than 70,000 clones, 65% to 70% being singletons. The sample originates from a study of cytomegalovirus exposure and HLA in healthy donors. CDR3 size: 15 residues. CDR1 and CDR2 (germline): SGHAT, FQDESV (reference sequence). Between the trimmed V and J ends, which lost 0 bases and 4 bases, there was a span of 13 bases. The chain employs TRBV11-1 and TRBJ2-7; TRBD1 is a possible D gene (6 bases). The TCR comes from a man aged 40-49 years in good health and CMV-seropositive. Sequencing was carried out using PBMCs. Here the CDR3 DNA reads TGTGCCAGCAGCTTAGCGGAGACAGGCTATTACGAGCAGTACTTC. Translated: CASSLAETGYYEQYF.